This TCR beta chain originates from a study of CD8 T cells in Susac syndrome. V was clipped by 3 bases and J by 1 base, with 8 bases between them. From germline, CDR1 is SGHDT and CDR2 YYEEEE. This CDR3 spans 13 amino acids. Random hexamers were used to reverse transcribe the RNA input (0.5 to 1 ug). Each CDR3 protein is one row after TCRdb ran MiXCR on the immunoSEQ multiplex PCR reads. Here the sample spans around 170,000 distinct CDR3 sequences, 85% to 95% being singletons. The sequenced sample consisted of CD8+ T cells from PBMCs. This clonotype originated in a human donor with Susac syndrome. The chain joins TRBV5-6 to TRBJ2-7, with D unresolved. The CDR3 DNA is TGTGCCAGCAGCTGGGCCGGGTCCTACGAGCAGTACTTC. This sequence encodes CASSWAGSYEQYF.